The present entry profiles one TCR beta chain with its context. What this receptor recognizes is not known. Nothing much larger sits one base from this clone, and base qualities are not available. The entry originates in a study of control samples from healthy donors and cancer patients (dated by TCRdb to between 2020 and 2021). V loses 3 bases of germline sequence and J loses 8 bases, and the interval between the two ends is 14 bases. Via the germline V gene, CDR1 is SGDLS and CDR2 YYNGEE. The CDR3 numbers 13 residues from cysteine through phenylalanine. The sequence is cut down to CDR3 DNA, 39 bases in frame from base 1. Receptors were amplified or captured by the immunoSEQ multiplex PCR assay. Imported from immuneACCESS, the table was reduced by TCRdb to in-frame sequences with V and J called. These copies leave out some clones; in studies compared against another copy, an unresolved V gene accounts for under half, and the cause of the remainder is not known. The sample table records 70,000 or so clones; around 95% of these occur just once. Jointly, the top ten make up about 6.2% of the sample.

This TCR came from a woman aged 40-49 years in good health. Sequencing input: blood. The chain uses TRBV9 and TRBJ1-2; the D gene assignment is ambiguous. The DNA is TGTGCCAGCAGCGCCACAGCTCTGGGAGGCTACACCTTC. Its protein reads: CASSATALGGYTF.